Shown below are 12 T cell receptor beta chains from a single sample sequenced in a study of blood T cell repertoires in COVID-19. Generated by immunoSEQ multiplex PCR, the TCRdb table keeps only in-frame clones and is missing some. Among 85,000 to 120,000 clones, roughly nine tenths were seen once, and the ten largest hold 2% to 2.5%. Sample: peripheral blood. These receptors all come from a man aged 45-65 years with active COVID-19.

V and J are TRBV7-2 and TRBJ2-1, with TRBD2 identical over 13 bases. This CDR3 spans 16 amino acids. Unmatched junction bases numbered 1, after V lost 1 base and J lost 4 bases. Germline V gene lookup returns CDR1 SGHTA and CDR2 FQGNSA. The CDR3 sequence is CASSLVGLAGYNEQFF. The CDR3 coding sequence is TGTGCCAGCAGCTTAGTGGGACTAGCGGGGTACAATGAGCAGTTCTTC.

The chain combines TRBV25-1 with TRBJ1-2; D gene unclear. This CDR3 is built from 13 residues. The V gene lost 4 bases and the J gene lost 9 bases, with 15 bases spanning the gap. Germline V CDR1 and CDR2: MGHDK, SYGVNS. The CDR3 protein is CASSGGLGSSYTF. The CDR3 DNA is TGTGCCAGCAGTGGTGGCTTGGGGAGTAGCTACACCTTC.

CDR3 in amino acids: CASSDRENTQYF. In nucleotides, the CDR3 is TGTGCCAGCAGCGACCGGGAAAATACGCAGTATTTT. V usage is TRBV9 and J usage is TRBJ2-3; TRBD2 is a possible D gene (5 bases). V was clipped by 3 bases and J by 7 bases, with 9 bases between them. CDR1 SGDLS and CDR2 YYNGEE come from the germline V gene. There are 12 residues in the CDR3. Complete variable domain (other parts from reference TRBV9 and TRBJ2-3): DSGVTQTPKHLITATGQRVTLRCSPRSGDLSVYWYQQSLDQGLQFLIQYYNGEERAKGNILERFSAQQFPDLHSELNLSSLELGDSALYFCASSDRENTQYFGPGTRLTVL.

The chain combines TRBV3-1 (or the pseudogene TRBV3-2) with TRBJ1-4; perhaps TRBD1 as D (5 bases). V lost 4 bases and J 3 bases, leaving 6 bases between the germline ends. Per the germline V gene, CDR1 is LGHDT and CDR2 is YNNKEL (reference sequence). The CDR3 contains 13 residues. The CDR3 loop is CASSRTPNEKLFF. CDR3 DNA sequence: TGTGCCAGCAGCCGGACACCTAATGAAAAACTGTTTTTT.

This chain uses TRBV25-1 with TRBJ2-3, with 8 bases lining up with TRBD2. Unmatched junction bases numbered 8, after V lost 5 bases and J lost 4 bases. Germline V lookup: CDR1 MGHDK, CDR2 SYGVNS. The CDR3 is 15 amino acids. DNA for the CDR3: TGTGCCAGCAGTTCATCGGGGGGGCCCGCAGATACGCAGTATTTT. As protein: CASSSSGGPADTQYF. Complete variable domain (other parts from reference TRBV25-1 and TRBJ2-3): EADIYQTPRYLVIGTGKKITLECSQTMGHDKMYWYQQDPGMELHLIHYSYGVNSTEKGDLSSESTVSRIRTEHFPLTLESARPSHTSQYLCASSSSGGPADTQYFGPGTRLTVL.

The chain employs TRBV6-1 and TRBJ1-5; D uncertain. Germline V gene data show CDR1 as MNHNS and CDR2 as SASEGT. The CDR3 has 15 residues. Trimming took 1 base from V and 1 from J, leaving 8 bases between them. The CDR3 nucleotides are TGTGCCAGCAGTGAAGGCGGGGTAAGCAATCAGCCCCAGCATTTT. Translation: CASSEGGVSNQPQHF.

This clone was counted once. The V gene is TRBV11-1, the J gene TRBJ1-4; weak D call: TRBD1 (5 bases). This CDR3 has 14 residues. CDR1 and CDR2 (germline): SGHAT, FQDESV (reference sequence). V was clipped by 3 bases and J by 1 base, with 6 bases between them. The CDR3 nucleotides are TGTGCCAGCAGCTTCGGGGGAACTAATGAAAAACTGTTTTTT. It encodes CASSFGGTNEKLFF. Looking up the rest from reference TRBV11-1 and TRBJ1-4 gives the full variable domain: EAEVAQSPRYKITEKSQAVAFWCDPISGHATLYWYRQILGQGPELLVQFQDESVVDDSQLPKDRFSAERLKGVDSTLKIQPAELGDSAMYLCASSFGGTNEKLFFGSGTQLSVL.

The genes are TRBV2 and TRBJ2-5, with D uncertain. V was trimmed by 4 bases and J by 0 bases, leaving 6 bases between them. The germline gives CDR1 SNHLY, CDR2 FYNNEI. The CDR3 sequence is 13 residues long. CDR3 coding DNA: TGTGCCAGCAGTGCCAACTACCAAGAGACCCAGTACTTC. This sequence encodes CASSANYQETQYF.

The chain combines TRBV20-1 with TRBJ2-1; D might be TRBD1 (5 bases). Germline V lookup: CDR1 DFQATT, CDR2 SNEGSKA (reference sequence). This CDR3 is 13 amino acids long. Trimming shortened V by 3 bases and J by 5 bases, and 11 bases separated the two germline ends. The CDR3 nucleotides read TGCAGTGCTAGTTTTGGGGCTAACAATGAGCAGTTCTTC. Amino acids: CSASFGANNEQFF.

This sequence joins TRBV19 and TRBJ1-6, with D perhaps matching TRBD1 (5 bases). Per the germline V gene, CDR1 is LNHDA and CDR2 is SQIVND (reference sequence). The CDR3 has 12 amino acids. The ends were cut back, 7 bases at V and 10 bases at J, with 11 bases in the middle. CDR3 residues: CASTSGSSPLHF. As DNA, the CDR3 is TGTGCCAGTACCTCAGGGTCCTCACCCCTCCACTTT.

The CDR3 here is CAIQGRRTDTQYF. As DNA, the CDR3 is TGTGCCATCCAGGGGCGACGCACAGATACGCAGTATTTT. The rearrangement links TRBV12-3 or TRBV12-4 to TRBJ2-3, with D possibly being TRBD1 (6 bases). V lost 10 bases to trimming and J lost 1 base, with 12 bases between them. CDR3 length equals 13 residues.

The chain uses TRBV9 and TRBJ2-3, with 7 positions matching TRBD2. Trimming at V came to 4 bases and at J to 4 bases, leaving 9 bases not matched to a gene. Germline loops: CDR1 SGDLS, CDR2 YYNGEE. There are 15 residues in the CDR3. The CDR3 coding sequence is TGTGCCAGCAGCCCTAGAGGTGCGGGGGCAGATACGCAGTATTTT. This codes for CASSPRGAGADTQYF.